This T cell receptor (beta chain) comes out of a study of cytomegalovirus exposure and HLA in healthy donors. The CDR3 runs to 14 residues. V shed 0 bases and J shed 1 base, with 7 bases lying between them. Germline V CDR1 and CDR2: SGDLS, YYNGEE. Study results and limitations: There were some public TCRs occurring in many donors, but most TCR sequences were rare. There was a cluster of highly shared sequence variants that was likely a sequencing artifact. Most of the TCR beta V segments (in an earlier analysis) were productive either about 87% or about 30% of the time.

On this clone: No antigen is known for it.

PCR was performed using 60 Vbeta and 13 Jbeta primers. Profiled with immunoSEQ multiplex PCR; TCRdb holds only in-frame clones, not every one. The sample contains 130,000 to 150,000 clones, nearly 80% of which appear only once. The rearrangement joins TRBV9 to TRBJ2-5; perhaps TRBD1 as D (6 bases). Sample: PBMCs. The clonotype was recovered from a male donor in good health and CMV-seronegative. The CDR3 sequence: CASSVEGGQETQYF. As DNA, the CDR3 is TGTGCCAGCAGCGTAGAAGGGGGCCAAGAGACCCAGTACTTC.